Listed below are T cell receptor beta chains from one sample, sequenced in a study of T cells in Graves' hyperthyroidism and ophthalmopathy. TCRdb processed the multiplex PCR reads anew with MiXCR; each CDR3 protein has one entry. The sample holds around 500,000 distinct CDR3 sequences; roughly 23% are singletons and the top ten take 45% to 50%. The sample consisted of blood. These receptor sequences come from a woman aged 70-85 years with Graves' ophthalmopathy. CDR3s include the opening cysteine and the closing phenylalanine or tryptophan. The D gene is left open where the match is weak. Clone size is not always given. Where it is, it says once, few, many or a class for expanded clones.

d_gene	len	v_gene	abundance	j_gene	CDR3nt	CDR3aa
.	15	TRBV7-3	.	TRBJ2-3	TGTGCCAGCAGCTTAAGCGGGAGTGGGGGACAAACGCAGTATTTT	CASSLSGSGGQTQYF
TRBD2	15	TRBV7-3	many	TRBJ2-2	TGTGCCAGCAGCCCCTTAGGAACGCGGGAGGGGGAGCTGTTTTTT	CASSPLGTREGELFF
.	15	TRBV11-2	many	TRBJ2-5	TGTGCCAGCAGCTCAGGACGGAGACGCTCGGAGACCCAGTACTTC	CASSSGRRRSETQYF
.	13	TRBV30	few	TRBJ2-3	TGTGCCGGGAACCGGCAAAGCACAGATACGCAGTATTTT	CAGNRQSTDTQYF
TRBD1	14	TRBV20-1	.	TRBJ2-2	TGCAGTGCTACGGACAGGATCGACAGGGGGGAGCTGTTTTTT	CSATDRIDRGELFF
TRBD1	14	TRBV28	many	TRBJ1-2	TGTGCCAGCAGACCTACGAGGACAGGGGGTGGCTACACCTTC	CASRPTRTGGGYTF
.	15	TRBV2	few	TRBJ2-6	TGTGCCAGCAGTGATTGGGGAACTGGGGCCAACGTCCTGACTTTC	CASSDWGTGANVLTF
.	13	TRBV29-1	few	TRBJ2-7	TGCAGCGTTGTCGTGGCGGAGGGTGGCGAGCAGTACTTC	CSVVVAEGGEQYF
TRBD1	14	TRBV28	few	TRBJ1-5	TGTGCCAGCAGTTTTGGGACAGGGCACCAGCCCCAGCATTTT	CASSFGTGHQPQHF
.	13	TRBV2	.	TRBJ2-4	TGTGCCAGCAGCTCCGGTGAGGGGGGCATTCAGTACTTC	CASSSGEGGIQYF
TRBD1	14	TRBV3-1	many	TRBJ2-1	TGTGCCAGCAGCAAACAGGGGATGGGAAATGAGCAGTTCTTC	CASSKQGMGNEQFF
.	15	TRBV7-2	.	TRBJ2-3	TGTGCCAGCAGCCCCCAGGTCCACTACACAGATACGCAGTATTTT	CASSPQVHYTDTQYF
.	16	TRBV28	many	TRBJ2-7	TGTGCCAGCAGTCCCCCGCAACAGGCGATATCCTACGAGCAGTACTTC	CASSPPQQAISYEQYF
.	13	TRBV5-1	few	TRBJ2-2	TGCACTAAGACCTGGTGGGGCACCGGGGAGCTGTTTTTT	CTKTWWGTGELFF
TRBD2	15	TRBV20-1	few	TRBJ2-7	TGCAGTGCTAGAGGCAGCCTAGCGGGGCCTATAGGGCAGTACTTC	CSARGSLAGPIGQYF
.	16	TRBV24-1	many	TRBJ2-7	TGTGCCACCAGTGACCCGCGGGCGGGTTCCACCTACGAGCAGTACTTC	CATSDPRAGSTYEQYF
.	11	TRBV6-1	.	TRBJ2-7	TGTGCCAGCAGTCCCGAAGGGAGGCAGTACTTC	CASSPEGRQYF
TRBD1	18	TRBV11-2	.	TRBJ2-2	TGTGCCAGCAGCTTAGTGTGGGCGACAGGGGGGTCGACCGGGGAGCTGTTTTTT	CASSLVWATGGSTGELFF
.	13	TRBV10-3	.	TRBJ2-3	TGTGCCATCAGTTACACGGACGCAGATACGCAGTATTTT	CAISYTDADTQYF
.	16	TRBV6-5	few	TRBJ1-1	TGTGCCAGCAGTTACTCCACACGGGGGCAGAACACTGAAGCTTTCTTT	CASSYSTRGQNTEAFF
TRBD1	13	TRBV19	few	TRBJ1-5	TGTGCCAGTGCAGGGGGCCTTTATCAGCCCCAGCATTTT	CASAGGLYQPQHF
TRBD1	14	TRBV28	.	TRBJ1-2	TGTGCCAGCAACAGGGGGGGAAGGGGCCGTGGCTACACCTTC	CASNRGGRGRGYTF
TRBD1	18	TRBV5-1	.	TRBJ2-5	TGCGCCAGCAGCAACCGCCCCCTCGGGACAGGTCGCCAGGAGACCCAGTACTTC	CASSNRPLGTGRQETQYF
.	17	TRBV7-8	.	TRBJ2-1	TGTGCCAGCTCACCACCTACAGGCCCCTACTCCTACAATGAGCAGTTCTTC	CASSPPTGPYSYNEQFF